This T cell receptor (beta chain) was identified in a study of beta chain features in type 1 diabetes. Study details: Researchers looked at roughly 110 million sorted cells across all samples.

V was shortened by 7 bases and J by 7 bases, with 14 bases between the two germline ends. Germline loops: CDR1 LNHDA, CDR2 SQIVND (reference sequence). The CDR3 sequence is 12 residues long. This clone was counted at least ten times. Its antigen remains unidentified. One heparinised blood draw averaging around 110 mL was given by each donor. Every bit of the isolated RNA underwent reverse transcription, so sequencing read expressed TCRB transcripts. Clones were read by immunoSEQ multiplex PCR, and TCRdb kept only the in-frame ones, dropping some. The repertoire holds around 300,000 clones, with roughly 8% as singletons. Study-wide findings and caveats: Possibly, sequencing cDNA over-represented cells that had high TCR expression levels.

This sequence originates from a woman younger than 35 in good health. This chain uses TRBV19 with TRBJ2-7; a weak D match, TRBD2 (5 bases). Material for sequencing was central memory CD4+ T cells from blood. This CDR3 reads CASTGNLREQYF. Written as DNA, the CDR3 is TGTGCCAGTACGGGGAACCTAAGGGAGCAGTACTTC. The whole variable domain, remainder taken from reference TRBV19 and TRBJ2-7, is DGGITQSPKYLFRKEGQNVTLSCEQNLNHDAMYWYRQDPGQGLRLIYYSQIVNDFQKGDIAEGYSVSREKKESFPLTVTSAQKNPTAFYLCASTGNLREQYFGPGTRLTVT.